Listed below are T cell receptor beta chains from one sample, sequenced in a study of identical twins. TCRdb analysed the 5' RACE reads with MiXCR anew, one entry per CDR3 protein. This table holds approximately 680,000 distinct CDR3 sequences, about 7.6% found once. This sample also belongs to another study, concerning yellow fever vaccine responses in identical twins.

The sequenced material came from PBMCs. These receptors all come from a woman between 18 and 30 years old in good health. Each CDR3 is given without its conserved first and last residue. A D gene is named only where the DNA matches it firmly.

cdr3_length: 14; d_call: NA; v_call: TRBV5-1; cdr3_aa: ASSLAGGGSDNEQF
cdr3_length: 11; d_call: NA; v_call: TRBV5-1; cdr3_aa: ASSLVSGQPAF
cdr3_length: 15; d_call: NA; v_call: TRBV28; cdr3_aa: ASSFSKLSSAKNIQY
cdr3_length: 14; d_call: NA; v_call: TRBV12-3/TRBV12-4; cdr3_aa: ASSLRQGGGNQPQH
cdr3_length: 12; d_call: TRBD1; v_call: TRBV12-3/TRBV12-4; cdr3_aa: ASSLLTGNYGYT
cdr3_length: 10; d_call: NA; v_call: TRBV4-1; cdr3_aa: ASSQTGFLAF
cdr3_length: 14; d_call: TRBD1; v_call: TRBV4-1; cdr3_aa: ASSPQRTGGETEAF
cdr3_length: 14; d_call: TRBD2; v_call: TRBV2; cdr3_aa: ASSLGSSGDTDTQY
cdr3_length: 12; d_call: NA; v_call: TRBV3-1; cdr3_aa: ASSPTRGAGELF
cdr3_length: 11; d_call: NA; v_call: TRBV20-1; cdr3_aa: SASPSLSGELF
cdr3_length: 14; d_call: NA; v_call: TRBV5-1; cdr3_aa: ASSLAQGSGANVLT
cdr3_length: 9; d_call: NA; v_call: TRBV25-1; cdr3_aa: ASSGANEQF
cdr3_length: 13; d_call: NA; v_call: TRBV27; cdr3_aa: ASSWYRDPDQPQH
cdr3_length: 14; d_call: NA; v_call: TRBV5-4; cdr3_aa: ASTPGSGKTYNEQF
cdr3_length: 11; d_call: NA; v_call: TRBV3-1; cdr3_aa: ASSQGNPYGYT
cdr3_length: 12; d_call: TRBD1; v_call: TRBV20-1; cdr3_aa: SAPLGTGPQPQH
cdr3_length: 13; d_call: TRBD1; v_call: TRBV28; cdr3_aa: ASSYQTGVGQPQH
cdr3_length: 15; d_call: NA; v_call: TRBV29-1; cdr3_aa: SVEGGVEVQEQETQY
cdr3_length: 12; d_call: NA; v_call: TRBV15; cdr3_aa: ATSRDEGSETQY
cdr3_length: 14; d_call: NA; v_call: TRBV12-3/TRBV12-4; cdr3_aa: ASSLQLLSGANVLT
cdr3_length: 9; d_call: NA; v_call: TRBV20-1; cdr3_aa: SASFLDTQY
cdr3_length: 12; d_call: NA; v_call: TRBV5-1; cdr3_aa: ASRSRASSYEQY
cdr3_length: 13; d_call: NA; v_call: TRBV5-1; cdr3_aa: ASSSTDGLNYGYT
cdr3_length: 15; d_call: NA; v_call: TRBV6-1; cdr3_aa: ASRPSPGASSGLGYT
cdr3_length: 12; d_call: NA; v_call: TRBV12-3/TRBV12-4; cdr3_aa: ASSLTTVYNEQF
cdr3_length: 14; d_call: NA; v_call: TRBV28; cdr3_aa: ASSPPRAASTDTQY
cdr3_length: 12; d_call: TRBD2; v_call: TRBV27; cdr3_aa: ASTRTSGSDEQF
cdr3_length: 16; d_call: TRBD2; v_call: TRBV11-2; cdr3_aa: ASSSGTTSGEPTDTQY
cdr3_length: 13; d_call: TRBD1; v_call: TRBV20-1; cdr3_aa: SARGGTGTGNTIY
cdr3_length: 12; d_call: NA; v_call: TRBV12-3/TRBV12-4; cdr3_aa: ASTMRGMGSPLH
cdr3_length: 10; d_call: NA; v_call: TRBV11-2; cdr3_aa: ASSLGVDEAF
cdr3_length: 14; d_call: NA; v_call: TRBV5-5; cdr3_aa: ASSLGLQLAKNIQY
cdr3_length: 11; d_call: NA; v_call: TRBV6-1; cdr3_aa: ASSTGTNYGYT
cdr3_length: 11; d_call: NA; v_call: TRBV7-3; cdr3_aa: ASSDQPGSEQF
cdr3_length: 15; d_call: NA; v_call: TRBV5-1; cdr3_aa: ASSLDSQNSYNSPLH
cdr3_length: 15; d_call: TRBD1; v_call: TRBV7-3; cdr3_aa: ASSPLQDRGILETQY
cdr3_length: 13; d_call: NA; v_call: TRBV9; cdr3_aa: ASSVATETNYGYT
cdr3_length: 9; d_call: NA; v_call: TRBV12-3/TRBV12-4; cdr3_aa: ASRRGPEQF
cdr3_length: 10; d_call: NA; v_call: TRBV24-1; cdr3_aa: ATSDLDYEQF
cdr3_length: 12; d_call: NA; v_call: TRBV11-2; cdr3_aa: ASSYRIGFTEAF
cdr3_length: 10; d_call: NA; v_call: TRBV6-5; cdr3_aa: ASTGRTREQY
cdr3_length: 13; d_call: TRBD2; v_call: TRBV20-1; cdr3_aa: SAPPSRGATDTQY
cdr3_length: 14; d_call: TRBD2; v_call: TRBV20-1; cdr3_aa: SARPFTSGGSGELF
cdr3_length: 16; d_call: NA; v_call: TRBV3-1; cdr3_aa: ASCQGSWLAIVTGELF
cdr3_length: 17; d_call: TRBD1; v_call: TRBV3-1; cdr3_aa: ASSLIVTGVSSYNSPLH
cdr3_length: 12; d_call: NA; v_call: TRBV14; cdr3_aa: ASSQRTAGEKLF
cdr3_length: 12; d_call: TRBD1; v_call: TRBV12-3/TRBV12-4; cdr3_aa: ASSPTGLSHEQY
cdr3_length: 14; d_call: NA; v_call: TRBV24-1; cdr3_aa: ATSDSTENDYNEQF
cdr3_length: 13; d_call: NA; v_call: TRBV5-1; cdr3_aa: ASSLAGVGFGEQY
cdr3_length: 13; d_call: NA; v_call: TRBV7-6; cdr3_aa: ASSLGGGPTGELF